Following are 15 T cell receptor beta chains from one sample sequenced in a study of blood T cell repertoires in COVID-19 (TCRdb year 2020). The receptor library was made with the immunoSEQ multiplex PCR assay. Entries here come from immuneACCESS through TCRdb and include only in-frame sequences with V and J called. Some clones fail to appear in such tables; in the studies checked, an unresolved V gene covers under half of the shortfall, and the cause of the remainder is unknown. The sample table holds just under 35,000 clones, of which approximately 89% were seen once. The ten largest clones add up to around 40% of the sample. Sequencing input: peripheral blood. The receptor set was obtained from a human donor in a cohort sampled during active COVID-19.

In its sample, this clone was seen once. The chain carries TRBV28 and TRBJ1-5, with a tentative D call TRBD1 (6 bases). The CDR3 extends over 14 amino acids. V lost 2 bases, J lost 11 bases, and 16 bases lay in between. Germline CDR1 and CDR2: MDHEN and SYDVKM. The CDR3 here is CASSLIGTLRTQHF. The DNA of the CDR3 is TGTGCCAGCAGTTTAATAGGGACACTGCGTACCCAGCATTTT.

V usage is TRBV4-3 and J usage is TRBJ1-2, with TRBD1 identical over 7 bases. J lost 3 bases, V lost 4 bases, and 5 bases had no gene match. Germline V gives CDR1 LGHNA, CDR2 YSLEER. This CDR3 spans 14 amino acids. The CDR3 bases are TGCGCCAGCAGCCCCCAGGGGGGCGACTATGGCTACACCTTC. Translated, it gives CASSPQGGDYGYTF.

CDR3 bases: TGTGCCAGTAGTAGGTCGTCCCGGGACAGTGAAAAACTGTTTTTT. Amino acid sequence: CASSRSSRDSEKLFF. The chain recombines TRBV19 with TRBJ1-4, with 7 nucleotides matching TRBD1. V was clipped by 4 bases and J by 7 bases; unmatched bases: 9. The CDR3 has 15 amino acids. Germline CDR1 and CDR2: LNHDA and SQIVND (reference sequence).

The rearrangement joins TRBV11-2 to TRBJ2-3, with 8 bases aligning to TRBD2. J gave up 3 bases and V 5 bases, and 7 bases lay outside the gene matches. CDR3 size: 15 residues. CDR1 is SGHAT, CDR2 FQNNGV, per germline. As DNA, the CDR3 is TGTGCCAGCAGCCCCGGGGGGGCCGGTACAGATACGCAGTATTTT. Translation: CASSPGGAGTDTQYF.

The chain is built from TRBV6-6 and TRBJ1-3; D is perhaps TRBD1 (5 bases). The CDR3 is 13 amino acids. Trimming cost V 4 bases and J 7 bases, with 11 bases left between them. Germline values: CDR1 MNHNY, CDR2 SVGAGI (reference sequence). CDR3 nucleotide sequence: TGTGCCAGCAGTTTTGGGGGGGGGAACACCATATATTTT. Residues: CASSFGGGNTIYF.

The V and J genes are TRBV11-2 and TRBJ2-3, with a weak D call TRBD1 (5 bases). Between the trimmed V and J ends, which lost 6 bases and 6 bases, there was a span of 16 bases. CDR3 length: 14 residues. CDR1 is SGHAT and CDR2 is FQNNGV in the germline V gene. The CDR3 sequence is CASSQPSGLDTQYF. CDR3 nucleotides: TGTGCCAGCAGTCAGCCCTCAGGGTTGGATACGCAGTATTTT.

The chain has TRBV5-1 and TRBJ1-6; D is ambiguous. V lost 0 bases and J 7 bases, leaving 11 bases between the germline ends. The CDR3 contains 15 residues. CDR1 is SGHRS, CDR2 YFSETQ, per germline. CDR3: CASSLVNRENSPLHF. For the CDR3, the DNA is TGCGCCAGCAGCTTGGTTAACAGAGAGAATTCACCCCTCCACTTT.

The chain couples TRBV7-2 to TRBJ2-3, with 14 bases aligning to TRBD2. Germline values: CDR1 SGHTA, CDR2 FQGNSA. The V and J ends lost 4 bases and 4 bases, in that order; junction bases with no gene match: 7. The CDR3 length is 17 residues. This CDR3 reads CASSSRLAGGQADTQYF. The CDR3 DNA follows: TGTGCCAGCAGCTCCCGACTAGCGGGGGGGCAAGCAGATACGCAGTATTTT.

In nucleotides, the CDR3 is TGTGCCAGTCGACAAGGCGGGGGGGCCAGGGAGACCCAGTACTTC. It translates to CASRQGGGARETQYF. The chain joins TRBV19 to TRBJ2-5, with 9 bases matching TRBD2. The CDR3 has 15 residues. Germline-derived CDR1 and CDR2 are LNHDA and SQIVND (reference sequence). Germline trimming cut 8 bases from V and 5 bases from J; bases unmatched to any gene: 12.

The chain employs TRBV5-6 and TRBJ2-3; the D gene is possibly TRBD2 (6 bases). Germline assignment: CDR1 SGHDT and CDR2 YYEEEE. The CDR3 consists of 14 residues. V was trimmed by 0 bases and J by 6 bases, leaving 11 bases between them. CDR3 sequence reads: CASSLAGEADTQYF. The CDR3 bases are TGTGCCAGCAGCTTGGCGGGGGAGGCGGATACGCAGTATTTT.

The chain has TRBV5-6 and TRBJ2-5, with 7 bases aligning to TRBD1. The CDR3 consists of 13 residues. With V trimmed by 4 bases and J by 5 bases, 5 bases remained unmatched. CDR1 SGHDT and CDR2 YYEEEE come from the germline V gene. CDR3 amino acids: CASSHRGSETQYF. The DNA of the CDR3 is TGTGCCAGCAGCCACAGGGGATCGGAGACCCAGTACTTC.

The chain recombines TRBV7-9 with TRBJ2-2; 9 nucleotides match TRBD2. This CDR3 comprises 16 residues. Germline V CDR1 and CDR2: SEHNR, FQNEAQ (reference sequence). The J segment lost 5 bases and the V segment lost 3 bases, leaving 7 bases of the junction unmatched. CDR3 sequence (DNA): TGTGCCAGCAGCTTTGCGGGGGGGACGAGTACCGGGGAGCTGTTTTTT. It specifies CASSFAGGTSTGELFF.

The V gene is TRBV11-2, the J gene TRBJ1-1; perhaps TRBD1 as D (6 bases). This CDR3 contains 14 residues. Trimming removed 1 base at V and 4 bases at J, with 10 bases between. Germline values: CDR1 SGHAT, CDR2 FQNNGV. The CDR3 coding sequence is TGTGCCAGCAGCTTAGTGAGAGGGGGCACTGAAGCTTTCTTT. Its protein is CASSLVRGGTEAFF.

V and J are TRBV12-5 and TRBJ1-2, with D unclear. The CDR3 runs 12 residues. Germline V gene data show CDR1 as LGHNT and CDR2 as FRNRAP. Trimming pared 8 bases from V and 2 bases from J, leaving 9 bases between. The CDR3 protein is CASWRHNYGYTF. In nucleotides, the CDR3 is TGTGCTAGTTGGCGGCACAACTATGGCTACACCTTC.

This clone was observed a handful of times. The chain recombines TRBV28 with TRBJ1-5; weak D call: TRBD1 (6 bases). From germline, CDR1 is MDHEN and CDR2 SYDVKM. Trimming took 1 base from V and 0 from J, leaving 16 bases between them. This CDR3 is built from 18 residues. The CDR3 DNA is TGTGCCAGCAGTTTATCTCTTAGTGGGGGCTATAGCAATCAGCCCCAGCATTTT. It specifies CASSLSLSGGYSNQPQHF.